There are a few counts of the clone carrying this T cell receptor (beta chain). Its antigen is still unknown. This table comes from immunoSEQ multiplex PCR, and its TCRdb copy is limited to in-frame clones, with some not included. The sample comprises roughly 100,000 clones, around nine tenths of which are singletons, and roughly 13% rests with the top ten. This sample was included in a study of T cell responses to AZD1222 COVID-19 vaccine. Study-wide results and caveats: Most donors were white British, females outnumbered males, and clonal diversity was possibly underestimated. Spike-specific TCRs gained breadth and depth after people received two AZD1222 doses. Researchers took repertoire samples only after the peak T cell response had come. Unmutated variant regions reportedly attract nearly half of all spike-specific TCRs.

The CDR3 contains 14 residues. CDR1 SGHRS and CDR2 YFSETQ come from the germline V gene. V lost 0 bases and J 5 bases, leaving 11 bases between the germline ends. This TCR was recovered from an adult in good health. The V gene is TRBV5-1, the J gene TRBJ1-1; TRBD1 might be the D (5 bases). Sequenced here: peripheral blood, sampled on day 0 of AZD1222 vaccination. CDR3 amino acids: CASSLEGVGTEAFF. The CDR3 DNA follows: TGCGCCAGCAGCTTGGAAGGGGTAGGTACTGAAGCTTTCTTT.